A selection of T cell receptor beta chains follows, all from one sample in a study of PD-L1 blockade in urothelial cancer. The method was immunoSEQ multiplex PCR; TCRdb's version includes in-frame clones alone and lacks a portion of them. Altogether about 130,000 clones are present, roughly 84% being singletons, with the ten largest covering 2.5% to 3.5%. The sequences come from PBMCs, collected around atezolizumab (anti-PD-L1) treatment. Every receptor here comes from a man aged 50-60 years with urothelial cancer. CDR3s include the opening cysteine and the closing phenylalanine or tryptophan. The D gene is left open where the match is weak. Expanded clones are given a class, and other clones once, few, many or no size at all.

d_gene,abundance,j_gene,v_gene,CDR3aa,CDR3nt
TRBD1,.,TRBJ2-2,TRBV5-1,CASSSGGTGPGELFF,TGCGCCAGCAGCTCCGGGGGGACAGGGCCCGGGGAGCTGTTTTTT
.,.,TRBJ1-4,TRBV5-1,CASAWGATNEKLFF,TGCGCCAGCGCGTGGGGGGCAACTAATGAAAAACTGTTTTTT
.,.,TRBJ2-1,TRBV15,CATSGSSASSYNEQFF,TGTGCCACCAGCGGATCTAGCGCCAGCTCCTACAATGAGCAGTTCTTC
TRBD1,many,TRBJ2-3,TRBV18,CASSIAGGETDTQYF,TGTGCCAGCTCGATAGCAGGGGGCGAGACAGATACGCAGTATTTT
.,.,TRBJ1-3,TRBV27,CASSPSRDRNTIYF,TGTGCCAGCAGTCCATCCCGGGATAGAAACACCATATATTTT
TRBD1,.,TRBJ1-6,TRBV28,CAGRTGHSGSPLHF,TGTGCCGGAAGGACAGGCCATTCAGGTTCACCCCTCCACTTT
.,.,TRBJ2-3,TRBV19,CASSDPGSSADTQYF,TGTGCCAGTAGTGATCCAGGGTCGAGCGCAGATACGCAGTATTTT
TRBD1,.,TRBJ2-7,TRBV5-4,CASSSRGLTDEQYF,TGTGCCAGCAGCTCCAGGGGGCTAACGGACGAGCAGTACTTC
.,.,TRBJ2-5,TRBV27,CASSGTRGTQYF,TGTGCCAGCAGCGGGACTCGGGGGACCCAGTACTTC
TRBD1,.,TRBJ1-2,TRBV11-2,CASSPDRGVYGYTF,TGTGCCAGCAGCCCGGACAGGGGCGTCTATGGCTACACCTTC
.,.,TRBJ1-2,TRBV5-1,CASSPRLYGTPVMHGYTF,TGCGCCAGCAGCCCGAGGCTATACGGGACACCCGTAATGCATGGCTACACCTTC
TRBD1,.,TRBJ2-7,TRBV9,CASKIKTGGYGGSVDYEQYF,TGTGCCAGCAAGATAAAGACAGGGGGGTACGGTGGGTCGGTAGACTACGAGCAGTACTTC
.,once,TRBJ2-3,TRBV27,CASRFGDTQYF,TGTGCCAGCCGCTTCGGAGATACGCAGTATTTT
.,.,TRBJ2-7,TRBV29-1,CSVEGDNSYEQYF,TGCAGCGTTGAAGGGGACAACTCCTACGAGCAGTACTTC
.,.,TRBJ1-2,TRBV6-4,CASSDWSSGGKPGYTF,TGTGCCAGCAGTGACTGGTCCAGCGGCGGAAAACCAGGCTACACCTTC
.,once,TRBJ2-3,TRBV6-1,CASSEASRRTQYF,TGTGCCAGCAGTGAAGCTTCCAGGCGTACGCAGTATTTT
.,.,TRBJ1-4,TRBV28,CASSTGVSVTNEKLFF,TGTGCCAGCAGCACCGGGGTTTCGGTGACTAATGAAAAACTGTTTTTT
.,.,TRBJ2-7,TRBV9,CASSVAGHGYEQYF,TGTGCCAGCAGCGTAGCTGGGCATGGCTACGAGCAGTACTTC
.,.,TRBJ2-5,TRBV10-3,CAISDSAMETQYF,TGTGCCATCAGTGACTCTGCTATGGAGACCCAGTACTTC
.,.,TRBJ1-4,TRBV14,CASSQLGGRTNEKLFF,TGTGCCAGCAGCCAGTTAGGTGGGAGAACTAATGAAAAACTGTTTTTT
TRBD2,.,TRBJ2-1,TRBV7-9,CASSSMSGRGQFF,TGTGCCAGCAGCTCCATGAGCGGGAGGGGGCAGTTCTTC
TRBD2,.,TRBJ2-7,TRBV4-2,CASSQVQGGSYEQYF,TGTGCCAGCAGCCAAGTGCAGGGAGGGTCCTACGAGCAGTACTTC
.,few,TRBJ1-2,TRBV4-1,CASSQEWQINYGYTF,TGCGCCAGCAGCCAAGAGTGGCAGATTAACTATGGCTACACCTTC
TRBD1,.,TRBJ1-4,TRBV5-1,CASSPDRGHEKLFF,TGCGCCAGCAGCCCGGACAGGGGCCATGAAAAACTGTTTTTT
TRBD2,.,TRBJ2-2,TRBV18,CASYGERELPGELFF,TGTGCCAGCTATGGCGAGCGGGAGCTACCCGGGGAGCTGTTTTTT
TRBD2,.,TRBJ2-1,TRBV28,CASSSGALAGPYNEQFF,TGTGCCAGCAGTTCCGGGGCGCTAGCGGGACCATACAATGAGCAGTTCTTC
TRBD2,.,TRBJ2-3,TRBV11-2,CASSLEASGITDTQYF,TGTGCCAGCAGCTTAGAGGCTAGCGGCATTACAGATACGCAGTATTTT
.,many,TRBJ2-3,TRBV7-3,CASSRDSSTDTQYF,TGTGCCAGCAGCCGGGACTCTAGCACAGATACGCAGTATTTT
.,.,TRBJ2-4,TRBV12-2,CASRLELAGEGEKNIQYF,TGTGCAAGTCGCTTAGAGTTAGCGGGGGAGGGAGAAAAAAACATTCAGTACTTC
TRBD1,.,TRBJ1-6,TRBV28,CASRETGGHNSPLHF,TGTGCCAGCAGGGAGACAGGGGGTCATAATTCACCCCTCCACTTT
TRBD1,.,TRBJ1-2,TRBV10-3,CAINLRDRDDYGYTF,TGTGCCATCAACCTCCGGGACAGGGACGACTATGGCTACACCTTC
TRBD1,.,TRBJ1-1,TRBV7-2,CASSLGGGQDKAFF,TGTGCCAGCAGCTTAGGAGGAGGACAGGATAAAGCTTTCTTT
TRBD2,.,TRBJ2-2,TRBV7-2,CASSFMGTSGRFGELFF,TGTGCCAGCAGCTTCATGGGAACTAGCGGGAGGTTTGGGGAGCTGTTTTTT
TRBD2,.,TRBJ2-1,TRBV7-2,CASSSWTSGSSYNEQFF,TGTGCCAGCAGCTCCTGGACTAGCGGGAGCTCCTACAATGAGCAGTTCTTC
TRBD2,.,TRBJ2-3,TRBV12-5,CASGTGTSGITDTQYF,TGTGCTAGTGGTACCGGGACTAGCGGGATCACAGATACGCAGTATTTT
TRBD1,.,TRBJ1-5,TRBV6-1,CASSETGSQPQHF,TGTGCCAGCAGTGAGACAGGGTCTCAGCCCCAGCATTTT
.,few,TRBJ1-6,TRBV28,CASSFRFLNSPLHF,TGTGCCAGCAGTTTTCGGTTTTTAAATTCACCCCTCCACTTT
.,once,TRBJ2-7,TRBV14,CASSQGRRSSSYEQYF,TGTGCCAGCAGCCAAGGCCGTAGGTCTAGCTCCTACGAGCAGTACTTC
.,.,TRBJ2-2,TRBV10-1,CASSEGTSERNTGELFF,TGCGCCAGCAGTGAGGGGACATCGGAACGAAACACCGGGGAGCTGTTTTTT
TRBD1,.,TRBJ1-2,TRBV19,CASSKGQYPPSAYGYTF,TGTGCCAGTAGTAAGGGACAGTACCCCCCTAGTGCCTATGGCTACACCTTC
.,.,TRBJ2-6,TRBV7-3,CASSFVGSSGANVLTF,TGTGCCAGCAGCTTCGTGGGGAGCTCTGGGGCCAACGTCCTGACTTTC
TRBD1,.,TRBJ2-2,TRBV25-1,CASSAPGTVGTGELFF,TGTGCCAGCAGTGCGCCCGGGACAGTGGGCACCGGGGAGCTGTTTTTT
.,.,TRBJ2-1,TRBV2,CASRPTGTRGEQFF,TGTGCCAGCAGGCCTACGGGAACCCGGGGGGAGCAGTTCTTC